The 3 T cell receptor beta chains below were found in one sample sequenced in a study of PD-1 blockade in classical Hodgkin lymphoma (dated by TCRdb to 2019 to 2021). The library was obtained by the immunoSEQ multiplex PCR assay. As stored in TCRdb, this immuneACCESS dataset retains in-frame rearrangements with V and J assigned. A fraction of the clones does not appear; measured against another copy, unresolved V genes explain less than half of the discrepancy, and the remainder lacks a known reason. The sample table lists tens of thousands of clones, 65% to 90% of them with a count of one. Approximately 3% of the sample lies in the top ten. This specimen's time point label, interpreted: cycle 4 day 1 (C4D1), after 6 weeks of nivolumab. Relapse after autologous stem cell transplantation had occurred in all trial patients, and cohorts A, B and C were distinguished by prior brentuximab vedotin exposure. CD4+ T cells were purified from thawed PBMCs by magnetic negative selection with a Miltenyi CD4+ T cell isolation kit.

Sample: CD4+ T cells from blood, taken before the fourth cycle of nivolumab. The receptors here all came from a human donor with classical Hodgkin lymphoma.

The rearrangement uses TRBV6-6 and TRBJ2-5; possibly TRBD1 for D (5 bases). Trimming took off 5 bases at V and 3 bases at J, with 13 bases between the two ends. Germline CDR1 is MNHNY and CDR2 is SVGAGI (reference sequence). The CDR3 has 14 residues. The CDR3 DNA reads TGTGCCAGCAGTAACAGGATGATTGAAGAGACCCAGTACTTC. This translates into CASSNRMIEETQYF.

The chain uses TRBV19 and TRBJ1-2; 7 bases are shared with TRBD1. Germline loops: CDR1 LNHDA, CDR2 SQIVND (reference sequence). This CDR3 has 19 amino acids. The V and J ends lost 8 bases and 7 bases, in that order; junction bases with no gene match: 28. The CDR3 DNA sequence: TGTGCCAGTCCACAAAACAATCGCCCGCAAGACAGGGTAGCTAGTGGCTACACCTTC. Its translation is CASPQNNRPQDRVASGYTF.

The rearrangement links TRBV6-1 to TRBJ1-1, with TRBD1 matching over 7 bases. The germline gives CDR1 MNHNS, CDR2 SASEGT. V trimming: 3 bases; J trimming: 10 bases; junction bases outside the gene matches: 5. CDR3 length equals 12 residues. The DNA for the CDR3 is TGTGCCAGCAGTGAGCCTCCAGGGGGAGCTTTCTTT. This sequence encodes CASSEPPGGAFF.